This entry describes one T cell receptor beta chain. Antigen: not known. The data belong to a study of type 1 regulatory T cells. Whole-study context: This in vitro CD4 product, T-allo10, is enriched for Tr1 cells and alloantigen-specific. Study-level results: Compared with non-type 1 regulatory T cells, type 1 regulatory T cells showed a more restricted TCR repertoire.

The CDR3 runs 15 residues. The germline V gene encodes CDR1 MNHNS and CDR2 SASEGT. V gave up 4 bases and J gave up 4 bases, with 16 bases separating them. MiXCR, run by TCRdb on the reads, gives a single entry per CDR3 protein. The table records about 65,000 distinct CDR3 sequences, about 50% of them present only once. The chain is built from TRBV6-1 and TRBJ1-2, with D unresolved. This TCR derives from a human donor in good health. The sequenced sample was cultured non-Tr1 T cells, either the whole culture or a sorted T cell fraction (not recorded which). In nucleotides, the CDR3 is TGTGCCAGCAGTGGAATGGACTCGGGCCGCTATGGCTACACCTTC. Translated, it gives CASSGMDSGRYGYTF.